These 10 T cell receptor beta chains share one sample of origin, sequenced in a study of CD4 and CD8 cells across lung adenocarcinoma regions. TCRdb passed the PCR reads through MiXCR, listing each CDR3 protein once. The sample gives more than 11,000 distinct CDR3 sequences, just under 45% of which show up once; roughly 17% is in the top ten. The material sequenced was CD4+ T cells from the center of a lung tumor. These receptors originate from a male donor with lung adenocarcinoma. The CD4 and CD8 labels of this study may be unreliable.

This clonotype has only a few counts. This sequence joins TRBV5-1 and TRBJ1-2; D is unresolved. The CDR3 spans 13 residues. Germline V CDR1 and CDR2: SGHRS, YFSETQ. The V and J ends lost 4 bases and 5 bases respectively, with 12 bases between them. The DNA for the CDR3 is TGCGCCAGCAGCCTGGGGTCGGGATATGGCTACACCTTC. This gives the protein CASSLGSGYGYTF.

This clonotype was counted a single time. Germline is not matched at one junction end, which may reflect a read error. The chain recombines TRBV27 with TRBJ2-3, with 7 bases identical to TRBD1. The V gene's germline CDR1 is MNHEY and CDR2 SMNVEV (reference sequence). This CDR3 has 17 amino acids. The CDR3 is CASSRGRRASGTDMQYF. In DNA, the CDR3 is TGTGCCAGCAGTCGTGGCCGGCGAGCGTCTGGGACAGATATGCAGTATTTC.

This clonotype was counted ten times or more. The rearrangement uses TRBV6-2 or TRBV6-3 and TRBJ2-5; 7 bases line up with TRBD2. The CDR3 covers 15 residues. Germline trimming cut 4 bases from V and 11 bases from J; bases unmatched to any gene: 16. Germline loops: CDR1 MNHEY, CDR2 SVGEGT. The CDR3 region is CASSWGGSVTQEQYF. The CDR3 DNA is TGTGCCAGCAGTTGGGGCGGGAGTGTAACGCAGGAGCAGTACTTC.

This clonotype has just a few counts. The rearrangement joins TRBV24-1 to TRBJ2-1, with a possible D match to TRBD1 (6 bases). CDR1 is KGHDR and CDR2 is SFDVKD in the germline V gene. The CDR3 contains 14 residues. Trimming shortened V by 9 bases and J by 10 bases, and 21 bases separated the two germline ends. The CDR3 sequence is CATAKGQGFYEQFF. The DNA for the CDR3 is TGTGCCACCGCAAAGGGGCAGGGGTTCTACGAGCAGTTCTTC.

This clonotype was detected many times. This sequence joins TRBV6-5 and TRBJ1-2; 7 bases map to TRBD1. The CDR3 is made up of 15 amino acids. In germline, CDR1 is MNHEY, CDR2 SVGAGI. V was pared by 4 bases and J by 3 bases, with 8 bases of the junction left unmatched. The CDR3 nucleotides read TGTGCCAGCAGTTCTAGGGGGCGGGAGGACTATGGCTACACCTTC. It is translated as CASSSRGREDYGYTF.

This clonotype was found a few times. The J gene is TRBJ2-7, the V gene TRBV30; tentatively, D is TRBD2 (5 bases). This CDR3 comprises 13 residues. The germline gives CDR1 GTSNPN, CDR2 SVGIG (reference sequence). The V gene lost 4 bases and the J gene lost 0 bases, with 10 bases spanning the gap. CDR3 DNA: TGTGCCTGGAAGGGAGTCTTCTCCTACGAGCAGTACTTC. Its translation is CAWKGVFSYEQYF. The entire variable domain, with the rest obtained from reference TRBV30 and TRBJ2-7, is as follows: SQTIHQWPATLVQPVGSPLSLECTVEGTSNPNLYWYRQAAGRGLQLLFYSVGIGQISSEVPQNLSASRPQDRQFILSSKKLLLSDSGFYLCAWKGVFSYEQYFGPGTRLTVT.

This clonotype occurred many times. The chain employs TRBV10-1 and TRBJ2-3; TRBD2 agrees at 9 bases. The CDR3 sequence is 16 residues long. The ends lost 6 bases at V and 5 bases at J; junction bases unmatched: 12. Germline V CDR1 and CDR2: WNHNN, SYGVQD (reference sequence). The CDR3 sequence is CASSLGLAGHGDTQYF. In DNA, the CDR3 is TGCGCCAGCAGCCTGGGACTAGCCGGACATGGAGATACGCAGTATTTT.

This chain joins TRBV6-1 and TRBJ1-2; TRBD1 matches 7 bases. This CDR3 spans 14 amino acids. Losses at the gene ends were 6 bases for V and 6 bases for J; bases not matched to a gene: 10. Germline V lookup: CDR1 MNHNS, CDR2 SASEGT. CDR3: CASRFRQGRDGYTF. The CDR3, as DNA: TGTGCCAGCAGATTTCGACAGGGAAGAGATGGCTACACCTTC.

This clonotype is labeled medium-sized (0.01 to 0.1%). The V and J genes are TRBV6-1 and TRBJ2-6; 8 positions agree with TRBD1. V dropped 2 bases and J dropped 4; count of bases not matched to a gene: 4. The CDR3 consists of 16 residues. In germline, CDR1 is MNHNS, CDR2 SASEGT. This chain's CDR3 is CASSEQGAAGANVLTF. Written as DNA, the CDR3 is TGTGCCAGCAGTGAACAGGGGGCTGCCGGGGCCAACGTCCTGACTTTC.

V usage is TRBV7-6 and J usage is TRBJ2-1; possible D gene TRBD2, 6 bases. Judging by the DNA end, TRBJ2-7 fits better; the J call may be wrong. Germline V lookup: CDR1 SGHVS, CDR2 FNYEAQ. This CDR3 contains 15 residues. CDR3 protein: CASSLAGTPADEQYF. CDR3 nucleotide sequence: TGTGCCAGCAGCTTAGCCGGGACTCCCGCCGACGAGCAGTACTTC.